The 7 T cell receptor beta chains below were found in one sample sequenced in a study of T cell responses to AZD1222 COVID-19 vaccine (dated by TCRdb to the early 2020s). Library method: the immunoSEQ multiplex PCR assay. As stored in TCRdb, this immuneACCESS dataset retains in-frame rearrangements with V and J assigned. A fraction of the clones does not appear; measured against another copy, unresolved V genes explain less than half of the discrepancy, and the remainder lacks a known reason. Here the sample has 120,000 or so clones; more than 75% occur a single time. The ten largest clones represent around 3.8% of the sample. The time point label here, explained by the study, means: about 28 days (+/-7) after the second vaccine dose. The sample here was peripheral blood, taken 28 days after the second AZD1222 dose. The receptors here all came from an adult who received the AZD1222 COVID-19 vaccine.

The rearrangement uses TRBV5-4 and TRBJ2-1; TRBD2 matches 7 bases. This CDR3 has 15 residues. With 5 bases clipped from V and 1 base from J, the junction kept 6 bases outside the gene matches. Germline CDR1 SGHNT, CDR2 YYREEE (reference sequence). The DNA of the CDR3 is TGTGCCAGCAGGGCGGGACTACCTTCCTACAATGAGCAGTTCTTC. It specifies CASRAGLPSYNEQFF.

The chain uses TRBV11-2 and TRBJ2-7; 7 bases fit TRBD2. The CDR3 sequence is 13 residues long. Looked up from germline, CDR1 is SGHAT and CDR2 is FQNNGV. V was pared by 3 bases and J by 10 bases, with 9 bases of the junction left unmatched. CDR3 loop: CASSFNGRQKQYF. The CDR3 DNA reads TGTGCCAGCAGCTTCAACGGGAGGCAAAAACAGTACTTC.

This chain uses TRBV20-1 with TRBJ2-1; 12 nucleotides agree with TRBD2. Germline V gene lookup returns CDR1 DFQATT and CDR2 SNEGSKA (reference sequence). Trimming removed 3 bases from V and 12 bases from J; junction bases left unmatched: 6. This CDR3 is built from 13 residues. CDR3 nucleotides: TGCAGTGCTAGTCTCCTGACTAGCGGGAGGCAGTTCTTC. Its protein product is CSASLLTSGRQFF.

This chain connects TRBV29-1 to TRBJ2-7; D is unclear. The germline CDR1 and CDR2 sequences are SQVTM and ANQGSEA. The V gene lost 3 bases and the J gene lost 3 bases, with 6 bases spanning the gap. CDR3 length: 11 residues. CDR3 in DNA: TGCAGCGTTGAGTCGGGCTACGAGCAGTACTTC. This encodes CSVESGYEQYF.

V usage is TRBV6-1 and J usage is TRBJ1-1; perhaps TRBD1 as D (6 bases). Germline V gene data show CDR1 as MNHNS and CDR2 as SASEGT. The V and J ends lost 0 bases and 1 base respectively, with 9 bases between them. The CDR3 length is 15 residues. This CDR3 is CASSEARGGNTEAFF. The CDR3 nucleotides are TGTGCCAGCAGTGAAGCGCGAGGGGGGAACACTGAAGCTTTCTTT.

The chain recombines TRBV3-1 (or the pseudogene TRBV3-2) with TRBJ1-5; TRBD1 matches at 8 bases. V lost 0 bases and J lost 3; bases outside the gene matches: 7. CDR3 length: 17 residues. CDR1 is LGHDT, CDR2 YNNKEL, per germline (reference sequence). The CDR3 coding sequence is TGTGCCAGCAGCCAAGATTCCGGACAGGGTGACAATCAGCCCCAGCATTTT. It yields the protein CASSQDSGQGDNQPQHF.

This clone has just a few counts. The chain carries TRBV6-5 and TRBJ2-7, with D hard to call. Deletions cut 7 bases from V and 3 bases from J, with 13 bases between. In germline, CDR1 is MNHEY, CDR2 SVGAGI. The CDR3 has 13 amino acids. This chain's CDR3 is CASNLGRGYEQYF. The CDR3, as DNA: TGTGCCAGCAACCTAGGACGCGGCTACGAGCAGTACTTC.